This TCR beta chain stems from a study of T cell responses to AZD1222 COVID-19 vaccine. Broader study findings: Spike-wide coverage was observed for vaccine-associated CD4 TCRs, with dominant responses at 160-218 and 743-854. It was only a handful of AZD1222 recipients who were seropositive at baseline. The breadth and depth of Spike-specific TCRs increased once two AZD1222 doses had been given.

Combined were second doses at about 4 or about 12 weeks. This clone was found once. The antigen remains undetermined. This CDR3 region has 16 residues. Germline V lookup: CDR1 SGDLS, CDR2 YYNGEE. Trimming took 1 base from V and 2 from J; bases not matched to a gene: 5. Method: immunoSEQ multiplex PCR; TCRdb's copy keeps in-frame clones and lacks some. The top ten clones hold roughly 4% of a sample with 130,000 or so clones, 90% to 95% of them seen once. The sample in question was peripheral blood, obtained 28 days after the second AZD1222 dose. The sequence came from an adult who received the AZD1222 COVID-19 vaccine. The V and J genes are TRBV9 and TRBJ2-2, with 7 bases aligning to TRBD2. In DNA form, the CDR3 reads TGTGCCAGCAGCGTACCCCGGGAGGCCAACACCGGGGAGCTGTTTTTT. Amino acid sequence: CASSVPREANTGELFF.